This TCR beta chain was identified in a study of blood T cells in healthy people across ages. Whole-study findings and limits: Observed TCR beta diversity per million T cells went down as age went up. This fall followed a roughly linear course with age.

Per germline, CDR1 SGHTA and CDR2 FQGNSA. The CDR3 is 15 amino acids. J was trimmed by 10 bases and V by 6 bases; bases with no gene match: 13. This clonotype was detected once. Its antigen is unknown. Peripheral blood, about 10 milliliters per donor, was collected. RNA extraction gave at least 5.5 micrograms of total RNA per sample. Alongside a J-beta primer mix, a sample-barcoded 5' primer served in a second PCR lasting about 7 to 12 cycles. Every sample produced at least 2.5 million CDR3-containing paired-end reads. In TCRdb, the 5' RACE reads were re-called with MiXCR into one record per CDR3 protein. Of 1.5 million to 2 million distinct CDR3 sequences detected, just under 50% appear once; the ten largest clones hold over 2%.

The sequence derives from a woman aged 40 to 55 in good health. The chain employs TRBV7-2 and TRBJ2-1; 9 bases are shared with TRBD2. Sequenced material: blood. This chain's CDR3 is CASSPGGGGALEQFF. CDR3 nucleotides: TGTGCCAGCAGTCCCGGCGGCGGGGGGGCCTTGGAGCAGTTCTTC.